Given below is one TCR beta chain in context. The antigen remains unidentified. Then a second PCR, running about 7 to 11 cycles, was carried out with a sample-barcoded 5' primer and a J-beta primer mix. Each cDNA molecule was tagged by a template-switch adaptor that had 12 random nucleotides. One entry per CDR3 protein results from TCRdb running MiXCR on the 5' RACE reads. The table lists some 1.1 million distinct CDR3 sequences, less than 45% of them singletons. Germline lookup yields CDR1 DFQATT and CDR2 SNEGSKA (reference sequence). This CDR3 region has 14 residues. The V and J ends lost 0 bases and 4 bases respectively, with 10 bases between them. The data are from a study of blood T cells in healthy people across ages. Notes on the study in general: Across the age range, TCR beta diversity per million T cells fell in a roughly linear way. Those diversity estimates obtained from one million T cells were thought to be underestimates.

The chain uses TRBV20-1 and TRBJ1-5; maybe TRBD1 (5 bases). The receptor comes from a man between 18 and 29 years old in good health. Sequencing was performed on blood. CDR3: CSAREGALNQPQHF. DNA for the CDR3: TGCAGTGCTAGAGAAGGGGCACTGAATCAGCCCCAGCATTTT.